This is a list of T cell receptor beta chains from one sample in a study of Ad26.COV2.S vaccination and SARS-CoV-2 variants. Using immunoSEQ multiplex PCR, the repertoire was profiled, and TCRdb retains in-frame clones only, with some absent. Here the sample spans fewer than 600,000 clones, roughly nine tenths being singletons. The sequenced sample was peripheral blood, obtained in a trial of Ad26.COV2.S vaccine versus placebo. These receptors originate from a person aged 18-65 years who received the Ad26.COV2.S COVID-19 vaccine or a placebo. Both conserved end residues are part of each CDR3. The D gene is left open where the match is weak.

v_call,d_call,j_call,cdr3_aa,cdr3_nt
TRBV7-9,.,TRBJ1-5,CASSLAGRAQHF,TGTGCCAGCAGTCTTGCAGGAAGGGCCCAGCATTTT
TRBV12-3/TRBV12-4,.,TRBJ2-5,CASSFDRRETQYF,TGTGCCAGCAGTTTTGACCGAAGAGAGACCCAGTACTTC
TRBV20-1,.,TRBJ2-3,CSANRADTQYF,TGCAGTGCGAACAGGGCAGATACGCAGTATTTT
TRBV6-1,TRBD1,TRBJ2-5,CASSEDGTGWGETQYF,TGTGCCAGCAGTGAAGATGGGACAGGGTGGGGGGAGACCCAGTACTTC
TRBV9,.,TRBJ1-3,CASSVATAGPGNTIYF,TGTGCCAGCAGCGTAGCTACGGCAGGGCCTGGAAACACCATATATTTT
TRBV24-1,.,TRBJ2-7,CATSDSPSGEQYF,TGTGCCACCAGTGACTCGCCCAGCGGCGAGCAGTACTTC
TRBV7-9,.,TRBJ2-5,CASSSRDIIYQETQYF,TGTGCCAGCAGCTCCCGGGACATTATTTACCAAGAGACCCAGTACTTC
TRBV5-4,.,TRBJ2-2,CASSSYGRELFF,TGTGCCAGCAGCTCCTACGGGAGGGAGCTGTTTTTT
TRBV7-9,TRBD2,TRBJ2-5,CASSSGLAGGNQETQYF,TGTGCCAGCAGCTCGGGACTAGCGGGGGGCAACCAAGAGACCCAGTACTTC
TRBV3-1/TRBV3-2,TRBD2,TRBJ2-1,CASSQIAGAMSSYNEQFF,TGTGCCAGCAGCCAAATAGCGGGGGCTATGAGCTCCTACAATGAGCAGTTCTTC
TRBV19,.,TRBJ1-1,CASSASQGITLEAFF,TGTGCCAGTAGTGCCTCACAGGGAATTACCCTTGAAGCTTTCTTT
TRBV19,TRBD1,TRBJ1-1,CASSTGQGAAFF,TGTGCCAGTAGTACAGGACAGGGGGCTGCTTTCTTT
TRBV7-2,TRBD2,TRBJ2-3,CASSLGPSGGGTDTQYF,TGTGCCAGCAGCTTGGGTCCTAGCGGGGGTGGCACAGATACGCAGTATTTT
TRBV7-8,TRBD2,TRBJ2-1,CASSLGGSGGYNEQFF,TGTGCCAGCAGCTTAGGAGGCAGCGGGGGTTACAATGAGCAGTTCTTC
TRBV7-9,.,TRBJ1-2,CASSLETSPYGYTF,TGTGCCAGCAGCTTAGAGACAAGTCCCTATGGCTACACCTTC
TRBV10-1,TRBD2,TRBJ2-1,CASSDLASGSSNEQFF,TGCGCCAGCAGTGACCTGGCTAGCGGGAGTTCCAATGAGCAGTTCTTC